The T cell receptor beta chain described here comes from a study of T cells in Graves' hyperthyroidism and ophthalmopathy. Study-level findings and limits: Researchers report that a 13 V-J model separated ophthalmopathy from stable hyperthyroidism.

Amplified TCR beta CDR3 regions came from RNA transcripts. An initial round of RT-PCR targeting the TCR CDR3 relied on the HTBI primer set. Via MiXCR, TCRdb re-called the multiplex PCR reads, giving one row per CDR3 protein. The sample has hundreds of thousands of distinct CDR3 sequences; 40% to 55% are singletons. The germline V gene has CDR1 SGHTA and CDR2 FQGNSA. V was shortened by 1 base and J by 10 bases, with 20 bases between the two germline ends. The CDR3 totals 17 residues. This clonotype appeared a single time. Its antigen is unknown. The clonotype originates from an adult man with Graves' disease, either hyperthyroidism or ophthalmopathy (not recorded which). V gene TRBV7-2 combines with J gene TRBJ1-6, with no clear D. The sample consisted of peripheral blood or thyroid tissue (not recorded which). CDR3 bases: TGTGCCAGCAGCTTAGGCCCCTTCGCGGTAGTAAAGTCACCCCTCCACTTT. The encoded protein is CASSLGPFAVVKSPLHF.